These T cell receptor beta chains were read from a single sample in a study of cytomegalovirus exposure and HLA in healthy donors. Repertoires were generated with immunoSEQ multiplex PCR, while TCRdb's copy carries only in-frame clones and drops some. The sample records 140,000 or so clones, roughly 80% being singletons. The source material was PBMCs. The receptors stem from a female donor in good health and CMV-seronegative. CDR3s include the opening cysteine and the closing phenylalanine or tryptophan. Fields, in order: J gene, CDR3 length, V gene, D gene, clone size, CDR3 DNA, CDR3 protein. D genes are given only for firm matches. Clone size appears in some rows only: once, few, many, or a class for an expanded clone.

J: TRBJ2-7; length: 14; V: TRBV27; D: NA; size: NA; DNA: TGTGCCAGCAGCTCCTCGAGTACCGCCTACGAGCAGTACTTC; CDR3: CASSSSSTAYEQYF
J: TRBJ2-1; length: 12; V: TRBV5-1; D: NA; size: NA; DNA: TGCGCCAGCAAACGGAGAGGGAATGAGCAGTTCTTC; CDR3: CASKRRGNEQFF
J: TRBJ2-2; length: 15; V: TRBV5-4; D: TRBD2; size: NA; DNA: TGTGCCAGCAGCTTGGGCGGGAGGGGTACCGGGGAGCTGTTTTTT; CDR3: CASSLGGRGTGELFF
J: TRBJ2-7; length: 14; V: TRBV6-1; D: NA; size: NA; DNA: TGTGCTTCTTCTTACGAGGCAGCCGGCGGCGAGCAGTACTTC; CDR3: CASSYEAAGGEQYF
J: TRBJ2-2; length: 15; V: TRBV28; D: NA; size: NA; DNA: TGTGCCAGCAGTTTATATGGGGGCGGCACCGGGGAGCTGTTTTTT; CDR3: CASSLYGGGTGELFF
J: TRBJ2-3; length: 14; V: TRBV18; D: TRBD1; size: NA; DNA: TGTGCCAGCTCTCAGACAGGGGGCGCAGATACGCAGTATTTT; CDR3: CASSQTGGADTQYF
J: TRBJ1-4; length: 15; V: TRBV2; D: NA; size: few; DNA: TGTGCCAGCAGGACAGAACAGGGCGGGAATGAAAAACTGTTTTTT; CDR3: CASRTEQGGNEKLFF
J: TRBJ1-5; length: 12; V: TRBV6-5; D: NA; size: few; DNA: TGTGCCAGCAGTTACCCGGGACAGCCCCAGCATTTT; CDR3: CASSYPGQPQHF
J: TRBJ2-1; length: 19; V: TRBV27; D: TRBD2; size: NA; DNA: TGTGCCAGCAGTTTAAAGGGACTAGCGGGAGGGCGCACCTACAATGAGCAGTTCTTC; CDR3: CASSLKGLAGGRTYNEQFF
J: TRBJ2-1; length: 16; V: TRBV5-4; D: NA; size: NA; DNA: TGTGCCAGCAGCGCTGGCGGGGCCTCCCTCAACAATGAGCAGTTCTTC; CDR3: CASSAGGASLNNEQFF
J: TRBJ2-3; length: 17; V: TRBV2; D: NA; size: once; DNA: TGTGCCAGCAGTGATCGTGGCACAGCCCTCCACACAGATACGCAGTATTTT; CDR3: CASSDRGTALHTDTQYF
J: TRBJ2-7; length: 14; V: TRBV2; D: TRBD1; size: NA; DNA: TGTGCCAGCAGTGAATGGGACAGCTCCTACGAGCAGTACTTC; CDR3: CASSEWDSSYEQYF
J: TRBJ2-1; length: 18; V: TRBV27; D: TRBD1; size: NA; DNA: TGTGCCAGCAGTTTTGAGAGGACAGGGGGAAAGGTCCTGCATGAGCAGTTCTTC; CDR3: CASSFERTGGKVLHEQFF
J: TRBJ1-2; length: 13; V: TRBV6-6; D: TRBD1; size: NA; DNA: TGTGCCAGCAGTTCCCGACAGGGGGCAGTCGACACCTTC; CDR3: CASSSRQGAVDTF
J: TRBJ1-1; length: 14; V: TRBV7-9; D: TRBD1; size: few; DNA: TGTGCCAGCATAGGACAGGAAGGGAACACTGAAGCTTTCTTT; CDR3: CASIGQEGNTEAFF
J: TRBJ2-7; length: 16; V: TRBV7-2; D: TRBD2; size: NA; DNA: TGTGCCAGCAGCTCCCCGGGACTAGCGGGAGTCTACGAGCAGTACTTC; CDR3: CASSSPGLAGVYEQYF